These 7 T cell receptor beta chains were all obtained from the same sample, sequenced in a study of human T cells and chemical hapten exposure (dated by TCRdb to the early 2020s). Per the publication, the time point label means: patch test 2, 6 weeks after DPC sensitization. In the paper's terms, the treatment or condition label means: therapeutic diphenylcyclopropenone sensitization with weekly scalp DPC. The library was made by RACE. This sample was sequenced with a NextSeq 500. The raw public data were reprocessed by TCRdb itself: fastp quality trimming at Q25, MiXCR clonotype calling, in-frame beta chains only. CDR3 protein duplicates are merged, each entry listing the most common genes and DNA. Within this sample are around 99,000 distinct CDR3 sequences, with approximately 9.9% of them counted one time only. The leading ten clones occupy less than 2.5% of the sample. Material: whole blood, obtained in connection with sensitization to the hapten diphenylcyclopropenone (DPC). The receptors here all came from a man aged 35 to 55 with alopecia areata. Some clones in this sample may be carry-over from other donors' samples.

The chain is built from TRBV25-1 and TRBJ2-7, with unresolved D. CDR1 and CDR2 (germline): MGHDK, SYGVNS. Trimming stripped 5 bases from V and 0 bases from J, with 2 bases between. This CDR3 spans 11 amino acids. DNA of the CDR3: TGTGCCAGCAGTCTCTCCTACGAGCAGTACTTC. Residues: CASSLSYEQYF.

This clonotype has ten or more counts. This chain uses TRBV18 with TRBJ1-4, with 7 bases identical to TRBD1. CDR1 is KGHSH, CDR2 LQKENI, per germline. Germline trimming cut 1 base from V and 6 bases from J; bases unmatched to any gene: 5. The CDR3 runs to 15 residues. The CDR3 DNA reads TGTGCCAGCTCACCACAGGGGGCTTTAGATGAAAAACTGTTTTTT. Encoded protein: CASSPQGALDEKLFF.

There are many counts of this clonotype. The rearrangement uses TRBV12-2 and TRBJ1-1; TRBD1 is the table's D call, not checked against the DNA. TRBV12-2 is a listed pseudogene. The CDR3 is made up of 20 amino acids. CDR3 residues: CASRLPQAARERPMNTEAFF. The CDR3 region has the DNA TGTGCAAGTCGCTTACCCCAGGCGGCCAGGGAAAGACCAATGAACACTGAAGCTTTCTTT.

The chain employs TRBV12-3 or TRBV12-4 and TRBJ2-7; D is uncertain. Trimming cost V 7 bases and J 0 bases, with 13 bases left between them. This CDR3 spans 14 amino acids. CDR3 DNA sequence: TGTGCCAGCACCCAGAACGCAGGCTCCTACGAGCAGTACTTC. Encoded protein: CASTQNAGSYEQYF.

The chain combines TRBV7-6 with TRBJ1-2, with D uncertain. V lost 5 bases to trimming and J lost 4 bases, with 20 bases between them. CDR1 and CDR2 (germline): SGHVS, FNYEAQ. CDR3 length: 16 amino acids. In DNA form, the CDR3 reads TGTGCCAGCAGCCCCCAGCGCTGGGCCGGAGGCTATGGCTACACCTTC. Translated: CASSPQRWAGGYGYTF.

In its sample, this clonotype was seen a few times. V and J are TRBV20-1 and TRBJ2-7; TRBD2 agrees at 12 bases. Per germline, CDR1 DFQATT and CDR2 SNEGSKA (reference sequence). This CDR3 region has 16 residues. With V trimmed by 2 bases and J by 0 bases, 5 bases remained unmatched. The DNA for the CDR3 is TGCAGTGCTAGAACACCGGGACTAGCGGGCTCCTACGAGCAGTACTTC. Translated, it gives CSARTPGLAGSYEQYF.

The chain is built from TRBV4-3 and TRBJ2-3, with 11 bases that match TRBD2. The CDR3 totals 23 residues. Germline values: CDR1 LGHNA, CDR2 YSLEER. With V trimmed by 0 bases and J by 0 bases, 20 bases remained unmatched. CDR3 amino acids: CASSQDIFAPRLAGRSSTDTQYF. The CDR3 DNA sequence: TGCGCCAGCAGCCAAGATATCTTCGCCCCCAGACTAGCGGGGAGGTCTAGCACAGATACGCAGTATTTT.